This TCR beta chain was sequenced in a study of lymphopenia after photon versus proton radiotherapy. The CDR3 is made up of 14 amino acids. The germline V gene encodes CDR1 LNHDA and CDR2 SQIVND (reference sequence). Germline trimming cut 5 bases from V and 6 bases from J; bases unmatched to any gene: 5. Regarding the study as a whole: Under photons, naive T cells and diversity fell while effector/memory populations rose. Post-nadir TCR diversity decline inversely tracked overall survival among those who died. After lymphocyte nadir, photon-treated repertoires showed oligoclonal expansion, especially CD8+ Temra. Survival link was tested only in deceased patients; proton benefit remains a possibility.

The repertoire was sequenced with immunoSEQ multiplex PCR; TCRdb's copy has only in-frame clones and lacks some. Among approximately 29,000 clones listed, 75% to 90% were seen once. This clone was seen just once. The antigen is undetermined. J is TRBJ1-5 and V is TRBV19, with 9 bases matching TRBD1. The clonotype comes from a woman between 65 and 79 years old with pancreatic cancer. The sample here was peripheral blood, taken from a patient treated with proton-based radiotherapy. CDR3: CASSGQGTGQPQHF. The CDR3 bases are TGTGCCAGTAGTGGACAGGGGACTGGTCAGCCCCAGCATTTT.